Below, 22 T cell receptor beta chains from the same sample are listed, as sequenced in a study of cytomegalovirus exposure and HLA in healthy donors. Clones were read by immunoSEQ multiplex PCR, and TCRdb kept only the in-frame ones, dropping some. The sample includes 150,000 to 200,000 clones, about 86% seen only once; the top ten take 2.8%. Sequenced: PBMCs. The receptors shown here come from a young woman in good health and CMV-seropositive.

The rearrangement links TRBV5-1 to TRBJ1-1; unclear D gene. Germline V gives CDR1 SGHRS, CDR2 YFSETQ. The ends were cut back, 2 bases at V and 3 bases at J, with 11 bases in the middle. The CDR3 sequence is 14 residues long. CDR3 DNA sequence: TGCGCCAGCAGCTTATCGGGTCGGGACACTGAAGCTTTCTTT. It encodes CASSLSGRDTEAFF.

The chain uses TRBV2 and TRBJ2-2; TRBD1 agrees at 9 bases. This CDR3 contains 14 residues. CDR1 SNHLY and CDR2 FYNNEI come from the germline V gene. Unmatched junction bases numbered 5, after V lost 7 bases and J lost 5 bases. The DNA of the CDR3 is TGTGCCAGCAACGGACAGGGGAGGACCGGGGAGCTGTTTTTT. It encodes CASNGQGRTGELFF.

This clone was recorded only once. The CDR3 spells CASSLTSGGANTGELFF. In nucleotides, the CDR3 is TGTGCCAGCAGCTTAACTAGCGGGGGGGCGAACACCGGGGAGCTGTTTTTT. V usage is TRBV11-2 and J usage is TRBJ2-2, with 13 bases fitting TRBD2. CDR1 SGHAT and CDR2 FQNNGV come from the germline V gene. With V trimmed by 2 bases and J by 0 bases, 0 bases remained unmatched. The CDR3 totals 17 residues.

The CDR3 nucleotides read TGTGCCAGCAGCGATGGTAGCGGACTAACCCGCAGGGAGCAGTACTTC. This sequence encodes CASSDGSGLTRREQYF. J is TRBJ2-7 and V is TRBV5-8; D is perhaps TRBD2 (6 bases). The CDR3 is 16 amino acids. The germline gives CDR1 SGHTS, CDR2 YDEGEE. V was pared by 4 bases and J by 7 bases, with 24 bases between.

The CDR3 loop is CASSGRDRESPPSDTQYF. The CDR3 DNA sequence: TGTGCCAGCAGTGGCCGGGACAGGGAGTCTCCCCCTTCAGATACGCAGTATTTT. The chain combines TRBV6-1 with TRBJ2-3, with 9 bases fitting TRBD1. V lost 4 bases, J lost 4 bases, and 15 bases stayed unmatched. The germline V gene encodes CDR1 MNHNS and CDR2 SASEGT. The CDR3 spans 18 residues.

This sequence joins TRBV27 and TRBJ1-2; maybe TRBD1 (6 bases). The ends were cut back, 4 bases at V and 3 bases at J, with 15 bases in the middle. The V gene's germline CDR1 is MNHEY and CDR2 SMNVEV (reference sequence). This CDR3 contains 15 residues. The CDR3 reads CASSSTGFLHYGYTF. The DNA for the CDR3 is TGTGCCAGCAGTTCTACAGGGTTTTTACACTATGGCTACACCTTC.

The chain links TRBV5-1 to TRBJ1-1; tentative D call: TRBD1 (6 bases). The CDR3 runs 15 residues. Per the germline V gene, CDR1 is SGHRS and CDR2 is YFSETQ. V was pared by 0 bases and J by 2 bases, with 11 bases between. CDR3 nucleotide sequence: TGCGCCAGCAGCTTGGCCCGGACAGCTAACACTGAAGCTTTCTTT. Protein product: CASSLARTANTEAFF.

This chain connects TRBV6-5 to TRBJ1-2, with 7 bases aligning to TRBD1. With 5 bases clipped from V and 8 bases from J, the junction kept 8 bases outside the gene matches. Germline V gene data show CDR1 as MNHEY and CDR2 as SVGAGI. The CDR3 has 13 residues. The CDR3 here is CASSPDRERGYTF. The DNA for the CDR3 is TGTGCCAGCAGTCCAGACAGGGAACGAGGCTACACCTTC.

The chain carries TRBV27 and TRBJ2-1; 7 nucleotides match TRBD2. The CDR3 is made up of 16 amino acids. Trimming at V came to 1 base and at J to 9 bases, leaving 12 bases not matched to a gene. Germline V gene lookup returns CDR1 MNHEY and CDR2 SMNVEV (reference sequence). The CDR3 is CASSLLVSGEPPEQFF. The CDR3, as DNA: TGTGCCAGCAGTTTATTGGTAAGCGGGGAGCCACCTGAGCAGTTCTTC.

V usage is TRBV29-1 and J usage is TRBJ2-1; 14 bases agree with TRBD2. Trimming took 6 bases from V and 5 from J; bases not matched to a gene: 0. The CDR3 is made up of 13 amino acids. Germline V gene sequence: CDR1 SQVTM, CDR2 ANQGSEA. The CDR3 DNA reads TGCAGCGTGGGACTAGCGGGGGACAATGAGCAGTTCTTC. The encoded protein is CSVGLAGDNEQFF.

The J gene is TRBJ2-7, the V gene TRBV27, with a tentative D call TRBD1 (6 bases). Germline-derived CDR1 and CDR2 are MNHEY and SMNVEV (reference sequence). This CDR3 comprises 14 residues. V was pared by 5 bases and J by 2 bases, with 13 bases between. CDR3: CASSPQAGAYEQYF. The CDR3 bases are TGTGCCAGCAGTCCCCAGGCAGGGGCCTACGAGCAGTACTTC.

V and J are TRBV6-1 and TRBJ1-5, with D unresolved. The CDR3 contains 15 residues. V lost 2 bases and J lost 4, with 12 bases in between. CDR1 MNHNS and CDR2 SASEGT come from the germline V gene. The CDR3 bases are TGTGCCAGCAGTGAAATCGGAGGGAGTAATCAGCCCCAGCATTTT. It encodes CASSEIGGSNQPQHF.

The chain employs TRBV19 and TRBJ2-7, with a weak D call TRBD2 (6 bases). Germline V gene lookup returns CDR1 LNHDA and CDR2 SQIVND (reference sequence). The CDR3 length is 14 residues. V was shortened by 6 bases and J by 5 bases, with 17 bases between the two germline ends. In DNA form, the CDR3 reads TGTGCCAGTAGGCCCGGGGTAGGGGAGGACGAGCAGTACTTC. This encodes CASRPGVGEDEQYF.

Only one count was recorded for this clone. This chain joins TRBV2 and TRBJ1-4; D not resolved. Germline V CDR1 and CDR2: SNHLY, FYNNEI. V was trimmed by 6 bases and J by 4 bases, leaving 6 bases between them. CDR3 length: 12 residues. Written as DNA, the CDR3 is TGTGCCAGCAGGGGAGGTAATGAAAAACTGTTTTTT. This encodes CASRGGNEKLFF.

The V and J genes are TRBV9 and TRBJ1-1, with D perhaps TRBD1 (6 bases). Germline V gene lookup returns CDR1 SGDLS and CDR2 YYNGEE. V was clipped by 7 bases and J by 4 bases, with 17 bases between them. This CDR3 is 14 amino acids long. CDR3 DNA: TGTGCCAGCTCCCGGAGAGAAGGGGGCACTGAAGCTTTCTTT. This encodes CASSRREGGTEAFF.

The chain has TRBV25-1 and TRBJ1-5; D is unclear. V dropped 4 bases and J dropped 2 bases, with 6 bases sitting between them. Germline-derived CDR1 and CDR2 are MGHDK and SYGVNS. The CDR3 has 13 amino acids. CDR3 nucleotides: TGTGCCAGCAGTGGGGGAGGCAATCAGCCCCAGCATTTT. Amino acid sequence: CASSGGGNQPQHF. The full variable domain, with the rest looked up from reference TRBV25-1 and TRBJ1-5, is EADIYQTPRYLVIGTGKKITLECSQTMGHDKMYWYQQDPGMELHLIHYSYGVNSTEKGDLSSESTVSRIRTEHFPLTLESARPSHTSQYLCASSGGGNQPQHFGDGTRLSIL.

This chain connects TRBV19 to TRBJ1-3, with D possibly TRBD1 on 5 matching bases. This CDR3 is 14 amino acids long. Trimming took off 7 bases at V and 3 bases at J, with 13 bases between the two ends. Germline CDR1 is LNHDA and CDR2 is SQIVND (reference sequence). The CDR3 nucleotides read TGTGCCAGTACCCAGGGTTCGTTTGGAAACACCATATATTTT. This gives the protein CASTQGSFGNTIYF.

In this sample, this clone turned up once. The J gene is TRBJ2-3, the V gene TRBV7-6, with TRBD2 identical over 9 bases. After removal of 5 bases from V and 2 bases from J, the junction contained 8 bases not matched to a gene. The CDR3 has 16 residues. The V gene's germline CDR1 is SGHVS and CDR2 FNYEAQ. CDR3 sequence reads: CASSPRAGGATDTQYF. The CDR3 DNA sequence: TGTGCCAGCAGCCCCCGGGCGGGGGGGGCCACAGATACGCAGTATTTT.

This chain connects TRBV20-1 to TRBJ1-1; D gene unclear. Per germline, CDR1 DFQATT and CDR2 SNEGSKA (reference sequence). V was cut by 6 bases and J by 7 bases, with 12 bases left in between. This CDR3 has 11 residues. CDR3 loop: CSAVFGVEAFF. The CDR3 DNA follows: TGCAGTGCGGTCTTCGGGGTTGAAGCTTTCTTT.

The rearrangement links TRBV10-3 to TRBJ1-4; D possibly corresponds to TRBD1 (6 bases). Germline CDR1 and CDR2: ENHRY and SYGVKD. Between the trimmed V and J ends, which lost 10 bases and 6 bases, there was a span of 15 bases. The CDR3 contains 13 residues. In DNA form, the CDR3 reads TGTGCCACCATGGGGGCAGGGGATGAAAAACTGTTTTTT. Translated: CATMGAGDEKLFF.

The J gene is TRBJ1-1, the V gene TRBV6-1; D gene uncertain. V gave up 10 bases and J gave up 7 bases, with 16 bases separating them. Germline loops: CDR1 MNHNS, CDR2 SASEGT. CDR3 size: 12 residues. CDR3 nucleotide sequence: TGTGCCATCTCCGACATGTCGGATGAAGCTTTCTTT. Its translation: CAISDMSDEAFF.

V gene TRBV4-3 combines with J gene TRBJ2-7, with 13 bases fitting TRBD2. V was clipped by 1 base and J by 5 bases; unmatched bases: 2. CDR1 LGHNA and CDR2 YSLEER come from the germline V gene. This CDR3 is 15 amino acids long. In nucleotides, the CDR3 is TGCGCCAGCAGCCAAGCAGGACTAGCGGGGGACGAGCAGTACTTC. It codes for CASSQAGLAGDEQYF.